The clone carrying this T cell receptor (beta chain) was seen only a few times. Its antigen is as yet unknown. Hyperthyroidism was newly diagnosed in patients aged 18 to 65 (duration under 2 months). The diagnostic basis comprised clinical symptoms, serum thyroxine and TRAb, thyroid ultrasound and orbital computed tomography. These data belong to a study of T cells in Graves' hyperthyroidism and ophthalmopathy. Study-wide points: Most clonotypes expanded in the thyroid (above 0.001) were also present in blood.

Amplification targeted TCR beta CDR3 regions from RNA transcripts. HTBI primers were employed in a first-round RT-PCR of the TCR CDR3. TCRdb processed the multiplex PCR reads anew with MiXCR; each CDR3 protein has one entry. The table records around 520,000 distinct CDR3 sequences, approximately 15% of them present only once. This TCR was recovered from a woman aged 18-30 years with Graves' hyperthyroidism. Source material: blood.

As DNA, the CDR3 is TGTGCCAGCAGCATGACAGGGGGATCGAACACTGAAGCTTTCTTT. It translates to CASSMTGGSNTEAFF. The rearrangement uses TRBV11-2 and TRBJ1-1, with 9 bases fitting TRBD1. This CDR3 contains 15 residues. CDR1 and CDR2 from the germline V gene are SGHAT and FQNNGV. V was pared by 5 bases and J by 1 base, with 5 bases of the junction left unmatched.